These T cell receptor beta chains were read from a single sample in a study of T cells in Graves' hyperthyroidism and ophthalmopathy. TCRdb re-called the multiplex PCR reads through MiXCR, storing one row per CDR3 protein. Here the sample spans approximately 600,000 distinct CDR3 sequences, roughly 20% being singletons. Sequenced material: blood. The receptors here all came from a man under 40 with Graves' ophthalmopathy. Each CDR3 is given with its conserved first and last residue. The D gene is left open where the match is weak. For some rows the clone size is stated as once, few or many, or as a class when expanded; others skip it.

j_call: TRBJ2-1
clone_size: NA
v_call: TRBV20-1
d_call: TRBD2
cdr3_nt: TGCAGTGCTAGAGATAGAGCGGGGGCTTACAATGAGCAGTTCTTC
cdr3_aa: CSARDRAGAYNEQFF

j_call: TRBJ2-7
clone_size: few
v_call: TRBV27
d_call: NA
cdr3_nt: TGTGCCAGCAGTTTCGATTTCGGCAGGCAGGACGAGCAGTACTTC
cdr3_aa: CASSFDFGRQDEQYF

j_call: TRBJ1-5
clone_size: NA
v_call: TRBV19
d_call: NA
cdr3_nt: TGTGCCAGTAAAAGCTCACAGGGAAGCAATCAGCCCCAGCATTTT
cdr3_aa: CASKSSQGSNQPQHF

j_call: TRBJ2-2
clone_size: few
v_call: TRBV30
d_call: NA
cdr3_nt: TGTGCCTGGAGTATGGGGGTCGGGGAGCTGTTTTTT
cdr3_aa: CAWSMGVGELFF

j_call: TRBJ2-6
clone_size: NA
v_call: TRBV24-1
d_call: NA
cdr3_nt: TGTGCCACCAGTGCCTCCCGGGAACCCTCTGGGGCCAACGTCCTGACTTTC
cdr3_aa: CATSASREPSGANVLTF

j_call: TRBJ2-1
clone_size: few
v_call: TRBV29-1
d_call: NA
cdr3_nt: TGCAGCGTTGGTCTGGGGGTACTACGAGATGAGCAGTTCTTC
cdr3_aa: CSVGLGVLRDEQFF

j_call: TRBJ1-1
clone_size: many
v_call: TRBV7-9
d_call: NA
cdr3_nt: TGTGCCAGCAGCTTATCTGGGCGGGGAGCTTTCTTT
cdr3_aa: CASSLSGRGAFF

j_call: TRBJ2-3
clone_size: NA
v_call: TRBV20-1
d_call: TRBD1
cdr3_nt: TGCAGTGCTAGCGCCGGGACAGGGGGCACAGATACGCAGTATTTT
cdr3_aa: CSASAGTGGTDTQYF

j_call: TRBJ2-1
clone_size: many
v_call: TRBV12-3/TRBV12-4
d_call: TRBD2
cdr3_nt: TGTGCCAGCAGTCCTCTAGCGGGAGCTCGCAATGAGCAGTTCTTC
cdr3_aa: CASSPLAGARNEQFF

j_call: TRBJ2-7
clone_size: NA
v_call: TRBV20-1
d_call: NA
cdr3_nt: TGCAGTGCTAGACCACATACCTACGAGCAGTACTTC
cdr3_aa: CSARPHTYEQYF

j_call: TRBJ2-1
clone_size: NA
v_call: TRBV20-1
d_call: NA
cdr3_nt: TGCAGTGCTAGTTTGGCCGCGGGGTACAATGAGCAGTTCTTC
cdr3_aa: CSASLAAGYNEQFF

j_call: TRBJ2-5
clone_size: NA
v_call: TRBV6-1
d_call: TRBD1
cdr3_nt: TGTGCCAGCAGTTCCGGGACAGCCGTGACTCGTTGGAACTTC
cdr3_aa: CASSSGTAVTRWNF

j_call: TRBJ2-1
clone_size: NA
v_call: TRBV29-1
d_call: NA
cdr3_nt: TGCAGCGTTGAAGCTCCGAGACGGAGCTACAATGAGCAGTTCTTC
cdr3_aa: CSVEAPRRSYNEQFF

j_call: TRBJ1-4
clone_size: NA
v_call: TRBV30
d_call: NA
cdr3_nt: TGTGCCTGGAGTGGGGGGTTCGGTGAAAAACTGTTTTTT
cdr3_aa: CAWSGGFGEKLFF

j_call: TRBJ2-1
clone_size: NA
v_call: TRBV30
d_call: NA
cdr3_nt: TGTGCCTGGAGTTCGTCTACCCCCTACAATGAGCAGTTCTTC
cdr3_aa: CAWSSSTPYNEQFF

j_call: TRBJ2-5
clone_size: few
v_call: TRBV20-1
d_call: NA
cdr3_nt: TGCAGTGCTACACGGACAGATATTGAGACCCAGTACTTC
cdr3_aa: CSATRTDIETQYF

j_call: TRBJ2-1
clone_size: NA
v_call: TRBV27
d_call: TRBD2
cdr3_nt: TGTGCCAGCAGTTTTGGCGGGAGACACAATGAGCAGTTCTTC
cdr3_aa: CASSFGGRHNEQFF

j_call: TRBJ2-3
clone_size: few
v_call: TRBV14
d_call: NA
cdr3_nt: TGTGCCAGCAGCCAAGGGCACCGCACAGATACGCAGTATTTT
cdr3_aa: CASSQGHRTDTQYF

j_call: TRBJ1-1
clone_size: many
v_call: TRBV20-1
d_call: NA
cdr3_nt: TGCAGTGCTCCGCGGGGTTTGAACACTGAAGCTTTCTTT
cdr3_aa: CSAPRGLNTEAFF

j_call: TRBJ1-2
clone_size: NA
v_call: TRBV6-1
d_call: TRBD1
cdr3_nt: TGTGCCAGCAGTGAAGCGCTGGGACAGGGAGACTATGGCTACACCTTC
cdr3_aa: CASSEALGQGDYGYTF